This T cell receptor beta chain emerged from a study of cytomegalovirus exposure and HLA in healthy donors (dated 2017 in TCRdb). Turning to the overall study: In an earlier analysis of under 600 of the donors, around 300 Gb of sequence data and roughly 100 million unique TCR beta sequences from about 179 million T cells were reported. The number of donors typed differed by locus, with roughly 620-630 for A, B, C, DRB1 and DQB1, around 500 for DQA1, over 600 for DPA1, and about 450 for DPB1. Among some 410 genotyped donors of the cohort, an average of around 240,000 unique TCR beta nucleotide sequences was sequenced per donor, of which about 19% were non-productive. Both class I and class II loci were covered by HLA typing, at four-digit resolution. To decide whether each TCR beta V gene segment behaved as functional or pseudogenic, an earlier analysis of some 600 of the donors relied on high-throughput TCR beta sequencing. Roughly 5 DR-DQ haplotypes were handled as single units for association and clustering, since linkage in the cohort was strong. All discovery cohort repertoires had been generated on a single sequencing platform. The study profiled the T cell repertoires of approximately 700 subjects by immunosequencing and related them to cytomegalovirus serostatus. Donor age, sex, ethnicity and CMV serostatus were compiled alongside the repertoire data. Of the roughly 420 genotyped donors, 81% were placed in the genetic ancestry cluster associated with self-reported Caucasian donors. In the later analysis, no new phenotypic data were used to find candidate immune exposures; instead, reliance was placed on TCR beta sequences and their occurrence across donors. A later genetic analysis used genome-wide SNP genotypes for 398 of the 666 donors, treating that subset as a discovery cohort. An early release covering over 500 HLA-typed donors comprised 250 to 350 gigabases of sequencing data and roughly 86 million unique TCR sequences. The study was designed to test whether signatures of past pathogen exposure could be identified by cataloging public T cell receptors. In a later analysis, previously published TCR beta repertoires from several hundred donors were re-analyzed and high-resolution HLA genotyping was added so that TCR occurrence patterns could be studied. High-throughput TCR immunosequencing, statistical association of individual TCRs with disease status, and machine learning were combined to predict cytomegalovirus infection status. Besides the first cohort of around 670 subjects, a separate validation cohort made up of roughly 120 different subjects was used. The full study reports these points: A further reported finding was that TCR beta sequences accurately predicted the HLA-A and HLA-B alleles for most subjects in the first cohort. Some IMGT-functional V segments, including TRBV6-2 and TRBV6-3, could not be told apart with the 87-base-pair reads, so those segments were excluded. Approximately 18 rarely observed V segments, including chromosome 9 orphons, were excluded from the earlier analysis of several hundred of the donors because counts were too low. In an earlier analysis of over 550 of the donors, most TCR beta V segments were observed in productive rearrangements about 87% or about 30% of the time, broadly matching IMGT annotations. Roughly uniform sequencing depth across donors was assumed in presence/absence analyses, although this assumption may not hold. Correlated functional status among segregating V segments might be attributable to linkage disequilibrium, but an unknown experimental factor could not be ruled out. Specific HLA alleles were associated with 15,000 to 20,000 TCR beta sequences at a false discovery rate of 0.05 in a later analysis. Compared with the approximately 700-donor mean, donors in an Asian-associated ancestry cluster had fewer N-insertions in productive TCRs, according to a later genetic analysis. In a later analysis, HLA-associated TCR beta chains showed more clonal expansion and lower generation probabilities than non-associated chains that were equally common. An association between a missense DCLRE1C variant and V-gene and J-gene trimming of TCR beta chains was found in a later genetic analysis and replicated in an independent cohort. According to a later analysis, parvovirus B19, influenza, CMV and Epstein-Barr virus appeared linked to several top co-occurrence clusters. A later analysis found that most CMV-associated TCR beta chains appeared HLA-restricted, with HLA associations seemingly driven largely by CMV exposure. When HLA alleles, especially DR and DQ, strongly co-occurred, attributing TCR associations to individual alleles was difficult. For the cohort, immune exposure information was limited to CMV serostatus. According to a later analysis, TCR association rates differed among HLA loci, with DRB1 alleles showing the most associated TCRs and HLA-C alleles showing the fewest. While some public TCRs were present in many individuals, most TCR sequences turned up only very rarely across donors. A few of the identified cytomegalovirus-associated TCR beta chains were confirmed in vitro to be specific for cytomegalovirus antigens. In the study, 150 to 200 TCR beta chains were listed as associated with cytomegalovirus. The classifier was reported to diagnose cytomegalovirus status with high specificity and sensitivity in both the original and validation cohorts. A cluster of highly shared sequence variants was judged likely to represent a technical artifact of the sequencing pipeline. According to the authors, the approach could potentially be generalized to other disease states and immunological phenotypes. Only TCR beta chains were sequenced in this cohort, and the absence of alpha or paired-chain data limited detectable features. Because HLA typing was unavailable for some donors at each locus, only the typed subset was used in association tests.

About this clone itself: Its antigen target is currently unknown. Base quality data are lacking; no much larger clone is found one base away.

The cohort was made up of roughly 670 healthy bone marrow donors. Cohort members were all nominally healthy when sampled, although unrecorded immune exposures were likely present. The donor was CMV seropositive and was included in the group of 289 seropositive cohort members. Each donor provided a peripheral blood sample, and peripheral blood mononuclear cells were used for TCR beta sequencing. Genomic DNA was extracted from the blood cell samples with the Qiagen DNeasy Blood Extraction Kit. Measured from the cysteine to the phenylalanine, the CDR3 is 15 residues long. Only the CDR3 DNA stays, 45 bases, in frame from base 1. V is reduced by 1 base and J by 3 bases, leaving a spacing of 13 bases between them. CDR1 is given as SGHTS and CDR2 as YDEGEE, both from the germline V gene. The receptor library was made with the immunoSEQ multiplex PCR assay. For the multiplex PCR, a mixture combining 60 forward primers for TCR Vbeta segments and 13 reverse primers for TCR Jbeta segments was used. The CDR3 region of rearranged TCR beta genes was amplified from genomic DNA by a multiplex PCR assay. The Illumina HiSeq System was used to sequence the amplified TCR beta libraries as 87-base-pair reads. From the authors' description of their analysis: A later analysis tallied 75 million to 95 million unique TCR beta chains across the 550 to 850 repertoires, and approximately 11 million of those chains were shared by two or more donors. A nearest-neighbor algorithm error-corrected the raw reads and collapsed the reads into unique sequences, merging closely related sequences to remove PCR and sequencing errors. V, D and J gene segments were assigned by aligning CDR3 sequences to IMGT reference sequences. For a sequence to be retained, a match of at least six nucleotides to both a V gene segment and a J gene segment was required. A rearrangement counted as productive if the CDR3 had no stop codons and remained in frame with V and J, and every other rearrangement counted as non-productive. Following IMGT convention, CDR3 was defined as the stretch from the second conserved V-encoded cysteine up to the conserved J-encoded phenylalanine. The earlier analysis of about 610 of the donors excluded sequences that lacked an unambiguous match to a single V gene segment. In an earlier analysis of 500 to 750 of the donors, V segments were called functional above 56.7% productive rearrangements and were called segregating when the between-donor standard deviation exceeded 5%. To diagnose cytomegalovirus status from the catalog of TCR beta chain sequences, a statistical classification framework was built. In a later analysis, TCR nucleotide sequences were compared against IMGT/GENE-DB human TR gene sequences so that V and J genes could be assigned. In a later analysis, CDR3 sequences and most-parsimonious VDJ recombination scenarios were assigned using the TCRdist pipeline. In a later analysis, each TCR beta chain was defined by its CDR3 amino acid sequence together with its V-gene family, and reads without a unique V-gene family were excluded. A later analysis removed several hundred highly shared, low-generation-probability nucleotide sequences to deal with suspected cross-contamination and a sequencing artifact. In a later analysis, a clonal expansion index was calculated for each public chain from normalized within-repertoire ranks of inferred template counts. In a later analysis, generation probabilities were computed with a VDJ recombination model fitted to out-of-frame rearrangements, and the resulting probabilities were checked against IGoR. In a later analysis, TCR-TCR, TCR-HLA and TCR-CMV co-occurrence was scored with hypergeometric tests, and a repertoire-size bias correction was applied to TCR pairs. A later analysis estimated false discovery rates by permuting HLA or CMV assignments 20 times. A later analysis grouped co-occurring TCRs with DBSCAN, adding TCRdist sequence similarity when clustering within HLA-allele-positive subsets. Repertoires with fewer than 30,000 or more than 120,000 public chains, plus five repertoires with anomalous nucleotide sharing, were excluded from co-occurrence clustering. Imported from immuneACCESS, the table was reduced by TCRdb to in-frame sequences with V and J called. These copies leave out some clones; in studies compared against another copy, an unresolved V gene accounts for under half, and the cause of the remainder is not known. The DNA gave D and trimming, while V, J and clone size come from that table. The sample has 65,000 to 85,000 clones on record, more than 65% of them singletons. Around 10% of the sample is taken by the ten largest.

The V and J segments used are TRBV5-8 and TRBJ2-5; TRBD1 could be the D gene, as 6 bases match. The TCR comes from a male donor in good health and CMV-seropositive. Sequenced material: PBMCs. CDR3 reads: CASSLMTGGKETQYF. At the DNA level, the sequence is TGTGCCAGCAGCTTGATGACAGGAGGTAAAGAGACCCAGTACTTC. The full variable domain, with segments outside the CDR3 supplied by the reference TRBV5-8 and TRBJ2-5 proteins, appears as EAGVTQSPTHLIKTRGQQATLRCSPISGHTSVYWYQQALGLGLQFLLWYDEGEERNRGNFPPRFSGRQFPNYSSELNVNALELEDSALYLCASSLMTGGKETQYFGPGTRLLVL.